This is a list of T cell receptor beta chains from one sample in a study of blood T cell repertoires in COVID-19. Sequencing used immunoSEQ multiplex PCR; TCRdb keeps in-frame clones, though not all of them. The data show approximately 88,000 clones, just under 80% seen once. Sequenced input: peripheral blood. These receptors came from a man in his sixties or seventies with COVID-19, enrolled during active disease. The CDR3 runs from the conserved cysteine through the conserved F or W.

>TRBV7-8|TRBJ1-2
CASSFQGAYGYTF
>TRBV11-3|TRBJ2-2
CASSPGGGNTGELFF
>TRBV19|TRBJ1-5
CASSRAGTGPNQPQHF
>TRBV19|TRBJ2-5
CASSIRGVEETQYF
>TRBV4-2|TRBJ1-4
CASSQGGGYAEKLFF
>TRBV20-1|TRBJ2-1
CSATPSVEQFF
>TRBV2|TRBJ1-2
CASRAGVGVDGYTF
>TRBV6-5|TRBJ1-2
CASSTGQGNYGYTF
>TRBV30|TRBJ1-1
CACSTWDAKRTGGYTEAFF
>TRBV6-6|TRBJ1-2
CASSTGEACTF
>TRBV5-1|TRBJ1-1
CASSQTGTNTEAFF
>TRBV2|TRBJ2-3
CASILAGRTDTQYF
>TRBV7-6|TRBJ1-2
CASSPGGPKGYGYTF
>TRBV6-4|TRBJ2-1
CASSSMGSSYNEQFF
>TRBV6-5|TRBJ2-7
CASSTISSSYEQYF
>TRBV29-1|TRBJ1-1
CSVEPGVNTEAFF
>TRBV11-2|TRBJ1-2
CASSSGWKNTF
>TRBV19|TRBJ2-5
CASSMVAAGEETQYF
>TRBV13|TRBJ2-1
CASSSSGMGSNEQFF
>TRBV28|TRBJ1-1
CAVTGVNTEAFF
>TRBV5-5|TRBJ1-5
CASRPTGDGQPQHF
>TRBV6-2/TRBV6-3|TRBJ1-5
CASSYFGTGNQPQHF
>TRBV30|TRBJ2-1
CAWSGGLGRSYNEQFF
>TRBV7-3|TRBJ1-2
CASSLGQGHYGYTF
>TRBV9|TRBJ1-6
CASSVDEGRSPLHF
>TRBV10-1|TRBJ2-7
CASSLAGEDEQYF
>TRBV3-1/TRBV3-2|TRBJ2-1
CASSRGTGSLNEQFF
>TRBV4-2|TRBJ1-4
CASSLSVSATNEKLFF
>TRBV7-2|TRBJ1-5
CASSSRDRGWNNQPQHF
>TRBV19|TRBJ2-2
CASRLLAGALNTGELFF
>TRBV6-5|TRBJ1-1
CASRRDSSNTEAFF
>TRBV29-1|TRBJ1-2
CSVELGTVGSGYTF
>TRBV7-9|TRBJ1-3
CASSLGASGNTIYF
>TRBV27|TRBJ1-4
CASSLGQSNEKLFF
>TRBV5-4|TRBJ2-7
CASSPGTGTYEQYF
>TRBV4-3|TRBJ2-1
CASSLEVSSYNEQFF
>TRBV4-3|TRBJ2-7
CASSQDYGESYEQYF
>TRBV28|TRBJ1-1
CASSAAGEFGTEAFF
>TRBV7-8|TRBJ2-7
CASSLARWASGLATTEQYF
>TRBV18|TRBJ1-1
CASSPPLQEYTEAFF
>TRBV11-2|TRBJ2-2
CASSLVGGGELFF
>TRBV19|TRBJ1-1
CASSPGQGPEAFF
>TRBV18|TRBJ2-3
CASSPGTARTDTQYF
>TRBV3-1/TRBV3-2|TRBJ2-3
CASSPGGQGATDTQYF
>TRBV19|TRBJ2-1
CASSNPGTGTYNEQFF
>TRBV5-1|TRBJ1-1
CASSISDRVNTEAFF
>TRBV5-4|TRBJ2-3
CATREGTSPSSTDTQYF
>TRBV9|TRBJ2-1
CASSTGQINEQFF
>TRBV4-2|TRBJ1-4
CASAQDRGNEKLFF
>TRBV27|TRBJ1-1
CASRGQGARGTEAFF